The 22 T cell receptor beta chains listed next were all sequenced from one sample in a study of T cells in Graves' hyperthyroidism and ophthalmopathy. TCR beta CDR3 regions were amplified from RNA. The HTBI primer set served for first-round RT-PCR of the TCR CDR3. One entry per CDR3 protein, called by TCRdb with MiXCR from the multiplex PCR reads. Altogether roughly 740,000 distinct CDR3 sequences are present, around 17% being singletons, with the ten largest covering approximately 8.4%. Material for sequencing was blood. These receptors originate from a man aged 18 to 30 with Graves' hyperthyroidism.

This clonotype has only a few counts. The chain has TRBV6-1 and TRBJ1-5; D unresolved. V was clipped by 3 bases and J by 9 bases, with 15 bases between them. This CDR3 region has 14 residues. Germline CDR1 is MNHNS and CDR2 is SASEGT. The CDR3 nucleotides read TGTGCCAGCAGTGATGCTCCTCTTCTGCGGCCCCAGCATTTT. Amino acid sequence: CASSDAPLLRPQHF.

The chain uses TRBV19 and TRBJ2-5; 8 positions match TRBD2. CDR1 is LNHDA, CDR2 SQIVND, per germline (reference sequence). V was clipped by 5 bases and J by 5 bases; unmatched bases: 16. The CDR3 sequence is 17 residues long. CDR3 DNA sequence: TGTGCCAGTAGTTTATCTTCGACGGGAGGGTTCGCGGAGACCCAGTACTTC. Amino acid sequence: CASSLSSTGGFAETQYF.

This clonotype came up a few times. The chain joins TRBV10-3 to TRBJ2-1, with D possibly being TRBD1 (6 bases). The V end was cut by 6 bases, the J end by 0 bases, with 9 bases between. Germline V gives CDR1 ENHRY, CDR2 SYGVKD. This CDR3 has 14 amino acids. CDR3 in amino acids: CAIRDSSSYNEQFF. The CDR3 DNA follows: TGTGCCATCAGGGACAGCAGCTCCTACAATGAGCAGTTCTTC.

This clonotype has ten or more counts. The chain is built from TRBV11-2 and TRBJ2-7; D is perhaps TRBD1 (6 bases). The CDR3 is 15 amino acids. V was trimmed by 6 bases and J by 1 base, leaving 16 bases between them. Looked up from germline, CDR1 is SGHAT and CDR2 is FQNNGV. The chain's CDR3 is CASSFITGTSYEQYF. The CDR3 DNA reads TGTGCCAGCAGTTTCATCACAGGGACGTCCTACGAGCAGTACTTC.

The chain links TRBV29-1 to TRBJ2-3, with TRBD2 identical over 13 bases. CDR1 is SQVTM and CDR2 is ANQGSEA in the germline V gene. The CDR3 consists of 13 residues. V was pared by 5 bases and J by 7 bases, with 3 bases of the junction left unmatched. The DNA for the CDR3 is TGCAGCGTTAGGGGGACTAGCGGGAATACGCAGTATTTT. Its translation: CSVRGTSGNTQYF.

V is TRBV19 and J is TRBJ1-1; D might be TRBD1 (5 bases). Per germline, CDR1 LNHDA and CDR2 SQIVND (reference sequence). The CDR3 totals 17 residues. V dropped 1 base and J dropped 5 bases, with 20 bases sitting between them. The CDR3 DNA sequence: TGTGCCAGTAGTATAGGGGGGGGACGATACGGAACGACTGAAGCTTTCTTT. This translates into CASSIGGGRYGTTEAFF.

The chain uses TRBV5-6 and TRBJ2-7; TRBD1 matches at 8 bases. This CDR3 spans 15 amino acids. In germline, CDR1 is SGHDT, CDR2 YYEEEE. J gave up 4 bases and V 4 bases, and 10 bases lay outside the gene matches. In nucleotides, the CDR3 is TGTGCCAGCAGCCGCCCGGACAGGGACCAGTACGAGCAGTACTTC. It specifies CASSRPDRDQYEQYF.

This rearrangement joins TRBV6-1 to TRBJ1-2, with 10 bases that match TRBD1. This CDR3 is 15 amino acids long. After removal of 6 bases from V and 7 bases from J, the junction contained 11 bases not matched to a gene. Germline V gene lookup returns CDR1 MNHNS and CDR2 SASEGT. In DNA, the CDR3 is TGTGCCAGCAGGGAGCCCGGGACAGGGGTTTCTGGCTACACCTTC. Translation: CASREPGTGVSGYTF.

This clonotype was recorded many times. In DNA form, the CDR3 reads TGCAGTGCTAGGAAGACAGGGGGAAGCACAGATACGCAGTATTTT. Translated, it gives CSARKTGGSTDTQYF. The chain carries TRBV20-1 and TRBJ2-3, with 9 nucleotides matching TRBD1. CDR3 size: 15 residues. With 3 bases clipped from V and 0 bases from J, the junction kept 4 bases outside the gene matches. Germline CDR1 and CDR2: DFQATT and SNEGSKA (reference sequence).

The table lists this clonotype with a few counts. No conserved phenylalanine or tryptophan ends this CDR3, so it is likely a read error. This chain connects TRBV30 to TRBJ2-7; D is possibly TRBD2 (6 bases). The CDR3 is 16 residues long. Looked up from germline, CDR1 is GTSNPN and CDR2 is SVGIG (reference sequence). Trimming stripped 1 base from V and 2 bases from J, with 18 bases between. CDR3 in amino acids: CAWSGQGREVPYEQYS. CDR3 DNA sequence: TGTGCCTGGAGTGGACAAGGGCGGGAAGTACCCTACGAGCAGTACTCC.

Comments on this clonotype: With a much larger clone just one base away, this may be a read error. V is TRBV2 and J is TRBJ2-7; maybe TRBD1 (5 bases). From germline, CDR1 is SNHLY and CDR2 FYNNEI. Trimming pared 8 bases from V and 6 bases from J, leaving 14 bases between. The CDR3 totals 12 residues. This CDR3 reads CASGASPSEQYF. The CDR3 DNA is TGTGCCAGCGGGGCCAGTCCTAGCGAGCAGTACTTC. The variable domain in full, with the rest retrieved from reference TRBV2 and TRBJ2-7, is EPEVTQTPSHQVTQMGQEVILRCVPISNHLYFYWYRQILGQKVEFLVSFYNNEISEKSEIFDDQFSVERPDGSNFTLKIRSTKLEDSAMYFCASGASPSEQYFGPGTRLTVT.

V and J are TRBV5-6 and TRBJ1-3; tentatively, D is TRBD1 (5 bases). CDR3 length: 15 residues. V lost 2 bases, J lost 2 bases, and 11 bases lay in between. In germline, CDR1 is SGHDT, CDR2 YYEEEE. The CDR3 protein is CASSFRGGPGNTIYF. CDR3 DNA sequence: TGTGCCAGCAGCTTTCGGGGGGGTCCTGGAAACACCATATATTTT.

This clonotype was detected ten times or more. This chain connects TRBV19 to TRBJ2-1, with D maybe TRBD2 (5 bases). The V end was cut by 6 bases, the J end by 0 bases, with 18 bases between. This CDR3 is built from 17 residues. Germline V gives CDR1 LNHDA, CDR2 SQIVND (reference sequence). The CDR3, as DNA: TGTGCCAGTAGACTCTCGGGGATTTCCAGCTCCTACAATGAGCAGTTCTTC. Translation: CASRLSGISSSYNEQFF.

This clonotype showed up many times. The chain combines TRBV29-1 with TRBJ2-3; D gene uncertain. This CDR3 region has 12 residues. Germline values: CDR1 SQVTM, CDR2 ANQGSEA. Between the trimmed V and J ends, which lost 4 bases and 0 bases, there was a span of 5 bases. CDR3 protein: CSVADSTDTQYF. CDR3 in DNA: TGCAGCGTTGCCGACAGCACAGATACGCAGTATTTT.

This clonotype was detected many times. The CDR3 nucleotides read TGTGCCAGCAGTGGTCAGAGGCTAAGTCAGCCCCAGCATTTT. Amino acid sequence: CASSGQRLSQPQHF. The chain combines TRBV2 with TRBJ1-5; D ambiguous. Germline V gene data show CDR1 as SNHLY and CDR2 as FYNNEI. This CDR3 has 14 amino acids. Trimming removed 4 bases at V and 6 bases at J, with 13 bases between.

This clonotype appeared many times. The chain employs TRBV30 and TRBJ1-1, with D hard to call. The V and J ends lost 1 base and 3 bases respectively, with 3 bases between them. CDR1 GTSNPN and CDR2 SVGIG come from the germline V gene (reference sequence). The CDR3 spans 11 residues. CDR3 sequence (DNA): TGTGCCTGGAGTGGGGACACTGAAGCTTTCTTT. It translates to CAWSGDTEAFF.

This clonotype was counted at least ten times. The gene calls are TRBV28 and TRBJ2-7, with no clear D. The V gene's germline CDR1 is MDHEN and CDR2 SYDVKM. Trimming removed 2 bases at V and 2 bases at J, with 4 bases between. The CDR3 consists of 12 residues. CDR3 in amino acids: CASSLNPYEQYF. In DNA form, the CDR3 reads TGTGCCAGCAGTTTAAATCCCTACGAGCAGTACTTC.

This clonotype was detected many times. The genes are TRBV10-3 and TRBJ2-3; no reliable D call. The CDR3 length is 11 residues. Between the trimmed V and J ends, which lost 6 bases and 4 bases, there was a span of 5 bases. CDR1 ENHRY and CDR2 SYGVKD come from the germline V gene. The CDR3 sequence: CAIRGSDTQYF. In DNA form, the CDR3 reads TGTGCCATCAGGGGGTCAGATACGCAGTATTTT.

This clonotype was observed a few times. This chain links TRBV7-9 with TRBJ2-1; 13 positions match TRBD2. The CDR3 covers 18 residues. Germline CDR1 and CDR2: SEHNR and FQNEAQ (reference sequence). The V and J ends lost 1 base and 5 bases, in that order; junction bases with no gene match: 8. CDR3 loop: CASSLGGLTSGRHNEQFF. CDR3 coding DNA: TGTGCCAGCAGCTTAGGAGGGCTGACTAGCGGGAGGCACAATGAGCAGTTCTTC.

The chain carries TRBV10-3 and TRBJ2-3, with a possible D match to TRBD2 (5 bases). The CDR3 covers 13 residues. Trimming took 4 bases from V and 4 from J, leaving 9 bases between them. Germline CDR1 and CDR2: ENHRY and SYGVKD. CDR3 protein: CAISAVSADTQYF. As DNA, the CDR3 is TGTGCCATCAGTGCGGTTAGCGCAGATACGCAGTATTTT.

In this sample, this clonotype turned up a few times. The chain uses TRBV19 and TRBJ2-3; D uncertain. V was pared by 1 base and J by 1 base, with 6 bases between. The germline V gene encodes CDR1 LNHDA and CDR2 SQIVND (reference sequence). CDR3 length equals 14 residues. CDR3 amino acids: CASSIASGTDTQYF. CDR3 in DNA: TGTGCCAGTAGTATAGCGTCTGGCACAGATACGCAGTATTTT.

The rearrangement uses TRBV9 and TRBJ2-4, with TRBD2 as a possible D gene (6 bases). The germline gives CDR1 SGDLS, CDR2 YYNGEE. The CDR3 has 15 residues. V was shortened by 4 bases and J by 3 bases, with 14 bases between the two germline ends. Here the CDR3 reads CASSISGLVKNIQYF. CDR3 coding DNA: TGTGCCAGCAGCATTAGCGGTCTCGTCAAAAACATTCAGTACTTC. Using reference TRBV9 and TRBJ2-4 for the parts outside the CDR3, the full variable domain is DSGVTQTPKHLITATGQRVTLRCSPRSGDLSVYWYQQSLDQGLQFLIQYYNGEERAKGNILERFSAQQFPDLHSELNLSSLELGDSALYFCASSISGLVKNIQYFGAGTRLSVL.